A single sample gave rise to the 5 T cell receptor beta chains below, sequenced in a study of Graves' ophthalmopathy and Graves' hyperthyroidism. The authors amplified TCR beta CDR3 regions from RNA transcripts. RT-PCR was first run with HTBI primers, then multiplex PCR in a second round. TCRdb independently ran MiXCR on the multiplex PCR reads; one entry per CDR3 protein. The sample yields around 1.1 million distinct CDR3 sequences, about 40% seen once. The sequenced sample was peripheral blood or thyroid tissue (not recorded which). Receptors originate from an adult man with Graves' hyperthyroidism.

Many counts were recorded for this clonotype. This chain uses TRBV7-3 with TRBJ2-7, with 13 bases lining up with TRBD2. The CDR3 sequence is 15 residues long. The germline CDR1 and CDR2 sequences are SGHTA and FQGTGA. V trimming: 5 bases; J trimming: 5 bases; junction bases outside the gene matches: 6. This CDR3 reads CASSLGLAGANEQYF. The CDR3 region has the DNA TGTGCCAGCAGCCTTGGACTAGCGGGAGCCAACGAGCAGTACTTC.

This clonotype came up many times. This chain connects TRBV18 to TRBJ2-7, with D unresolved. From germline, CDR1 is KGHSH and CDR2 LQKENI. The V end was cut by 1 base, the J end by 7 bases, with 8 bases between. CDR3 length: 12 amino acids. The CDR3 here is CASSPRGEEQYF. The CDR3 DNA sequence: TGTGCCAGCTCACCACGCGGAGAAGAGCAGTACTTC.

This clonotype was detected ten times or more. The chain employs TRBV20-1 and TRBJ2-5; D is unclear. The V gene's germline CDR1 is DFQATT and CDR2 SNEGSKA (reference sequence). This CDR3 contains 14 residues. V lost 0 bases to trimming and J lost 1 base, with 9 bases between them. CDR3 in amino acids: CSARDGGTQETQYF. The CDR3 DNA sequence: TGCAGTGCTAGAGATGGCGGCACCCAAGAGACCCAGTACTTC.

The chain employs TRBV4-3 and TRBJ1-2; 9 nucleotides agree with TRBD1. With V trimmed by 3 bases and J by 5 bases, 7 bases remained unmatched. This CDR3 has 15 residues. Germline CDR1 is LGHNA and CDR2 is YSLEER. The CDR3 sequence: CASSQIPGTGYGYTF. CDR3 in DNA: TGCGCCAGCAGCCAGATTCCCGGGACAGGGTATGGCTACACCTTC.

This clonotype was picked up many times. This rearrangement joins TRBV14 to TRBJ1-4; 9 nucleotides line up with TRBD1. Trimming cost V 2 bases and J 8 bases; bases outside gene matches: 6. The germline V gene encodes CDR1 SGHDN and CDR2 FVKESK. The CDR3 length is 15 residues. The CDR3 protein is CASSQRTGAQEKLFF. Written as DNA, the CDR3 is TGTGCCAGCAGCCAAAGGACAGGGGCACAAGAAAAACTGTTTTTT.